These T cell receptor beta chains were read from a single sample in a study of CD8 T cells in ankylosing spondylitis. MiXCR was run by TCRdb on the 5' RACE reads, yielding one entry per CDR3 protein. This sample has just over 350,000 distinct CDR3 sequences, with 20% found just once. The source material was blood, either unsorted or a sorted T cell fraction (not recorded which). These receptors were obtained from a male donor with ankylosing spondylitis or in good health (not recorded which). Each CDR3 is given without its conserved first and last residue. D genes are given only for firm matches.

j_gene,d_gene,v_gene,CDR3aa
TRBJ2-5,.,TRBV12-3/TRBV12-4,ASSPNLGAQETQY
TRBJ1-2,.,TRBV12-3/TRBV12-4,ASSIRTVYGYT
TRBJ2-5,.,TRBV2,ASSGGTGPLETQY
TRBJ2-5,.,TRBV6-5,ASSYSKGPAPETQY
TRBJ2-2,.,TRBV12-3/TRBV12-4,ASSWSTGGDTGELF
TRBJ2-3,.,TRBV3-1,ASSTFPGTPSTDTQY
TRBJ2-1,TRBD2,TRBV12-3/TRBV12-4,ASSLEVLAGGPYNEQF
TRBJ2-3,TRBD2,TRBV7-6,ASSLAYSGGSADTQY
TRBJ1-5,TRBD1,TRBV12-3/TRBV12-4,ASSFKGASNQPQH
TRBJ2-3,TRBD1,TRBV11-2,ASSQGEPRADTQY
TRBJ2-1,TRBD1,TRBV12-3/TRBV12-4,ASSEPGQVKREF
TRBJ2-5,.,TRBV28,ASSGYKDPQETQY
TRBJ2-3,TRBD1,TRBV23-1,ASSQRGQGGSGVDTQY